A selection of T cell receptor beta chains follows, all from one sample in a study of cytomegalovirus exposure and HLA in healthy donors. Clones were read by immunoSEQ multiplex PCR, and TCRdb kept only the in-frame ones, dropping some. This table holds about 150,000 clones, approximately 81% found once. Material: PBMCs. All receptors come from a boy aged 2 to 9 in good health and CMV-seronegative. Each CDR3 is given with its conserved first and last residue. A D gene is named only where the DNA matches it firmly. Rows may omit the clone size; those that give it use once, few, many or a size class.

V gene,D gene,clone size,J gene,CDR3 protein,CDR3 DNA
TRBV19,TRBD2,NA,TRBJ2-7,CASSMRPRLAGAYEQYF,TGTGCCAGTAGTATGCGGCCGAGACTAGCGGGAGCCTACGAGCAGTACTTC
TRBV19,NA,few,TRBJ1-1,CASRKRRDMNTEAFF,TGTGCCAGTAGGAAACGACGGGACATGAACACTGAAGCTTTCTTT
TRBV5-4,NA,NA,TRBJ2-1,CASSQSGNEQFF,TGTGCCAGCAGCCAAAGCGGCAATGAGCAGTTCTTC
TRBV19,NA,NA,TRBJ2-1,CASNLGGGLDEQFF,TGTGCCAGTAATCTAGGGGGGGGCCTAGATGAGCAGTTCTTC
TRBV2,NA,NA,TRBJ2-3,CASSLLVDTQYF,TGTGCCAGCAGTCTACTGGTAGATACGCAGTATTTT
TRBV6-4,NA,NA,TRBJ2-2,CASRGDFNTGELFF,TGTGCCAGCAGGGGGGACTTCAACACCGGGGAGCTGTTTTTT
TRBV5-6,TRBD2,NA,TRBJ2-1,CASSGGLAGAREQFF,TGTGCCAGCAGCGGGGGACTAGCGGGGGCACGTGAGCAGTTCTTC
TRBV29-1,TRBD1,NA,TRBJ2-3,CSVEAADRDSTDTQYF,TGCAGCGTTGAAGCCGCTGACAGGGATAGCACAGATACGCAGTATTTT
TRBV9,TRBD2,few,TRBJ2-1,CASSAAGTSGGEQFF,TGTGCCAGCAGCGCAGCCGGGACTAGCGGAGGTGAGCAGTTCTTC
TRBV27,NA,NA,TRBJ1-5,CASSLKGGPQHF,TGTGCCAGCAGTTTAAAAGGGGGGCCCCAGCATTTT
TRBV10-3,NA,NA,TRBJ2-1,CAVLGRGDYNEQFF,TGTGCCGTCCTGGGGAGGGGGGATTACAATGAGCAGTTCTTC
TRBV10-3,NA,NA,TRBJ1-5,CAISEYGGSNQPQHF,TGTGCCATCAGTGAGTACGGAGGGAGCAATCAGCCCCAGCATTTT
TRBV18,TRBD1,NA,TRBJ2-2,CASLRTGSNTGELFF,TGTGCCAGCTTACGGACAGGATCGAACACCGGGGAGCTGTTTTTT
TRBV27,TRBD2,NA,TRBJ2-5,CASSRSGSGETQYF,TGTGCCAGCAGCCGTAGCGGGAGTGGAGAGACCCAGTACTTC
TRBV28,NA,NA,TRBJ1-5,CASNLGGVENQPQHF,TGTGCCAGCAACCTAGGAGGGGTAGAGAATCAGCCCCAGCATTTT
TRBV28,TRBD2,NA,TRBJ2-1,CASSAGGLDEQFF,TGTGCCAGCTCAGCGGGGGGGCTCGATGAGCAGTTCTTC
TRBV4-1,TRBD2,NA,TRBJ2-5,CASSQFIAGGIQETQYF,TGCGCCAGCAGCCAATTCATAGCGGGAGGGATCCAAGAGACCCAGTACTTC
TRBV6-1,TRBD1,NA,TRBJ1-1,CASEVYRGNTEAFF,TGTGCCAGCGAGGTCTACAGGGGGAACACTGAAGCTTTCTTT
TRBV14,TRBD2,NA,TRBJ2-1,CASSQDRLAGWDEQFF,TGTGCCAGCAGCCAAGATAGACTAGCGGGATGGGATGAGCAGTTCTTC
TRBV9,TRBD2,once,TRBJ2-1,CASSVDPREWNEQFF,TGTGCCAGCAGCGTAGATCCGCGGGAGTGGAATGAGCAGTTCTTC
TRBV11-2,NA,NA,TRBJ2-7,CASSFGQIYEQYF,TGTGCCAGCAGCTTTGGGCAGATCTACGAGCAGTACTTC
TRBV10-3,TRBD1,NA,TRBJ1-4,CAISEGQGANVGKLFF,TGTGCCATCAGTGAGGGACAGGGGGCGAATGTCGGAAAACTGTTTTTT
TRBV19,TRBD1,NA,TRBJ1-5,CTSSSGTASRQPQHF,TGTACCAGTAGTTCCGGGACAGCCTCCAGGCAGCCCCAGCATTTT
TRBV10-1,NA,NA,TRBJ2-5,CASSKGVRETQYF,TGCGCCAGCAGCAAGGGGGTCCGGGAGACCCAGTACTTC
TRBV7-9,TRBD1,NA,TRBJ1-1,CASSLVSIADRVTEAFF,TGTGCCAGCAGCTTAGTTAGTATCGCGGACAGGGTAACTGAAGCTTTCTTT
TRBV25-1,TRBD1,NA,TRBJ1-3,CASSPLDRGAGNTIYF,TGTGCCAGCAGTCCCCTGGACAGGGGGGCTGGAAACACCATATATTTT
TRBV6-5,NA,once,TRBJ1-2,CASSSLQGSDYGYTF,TGTGCCAGCAGTAGCCTTCAGGGGTCGGACTATGGCTACACCTTC
TRBV19,TRBD2,NA,TRBJ2-1,CATSGAGGRDNEQFF,TGTGCCACCTCAGGAGCGGGAGGAAGAGACAATGAGCAGTTCTTC
TRBV28,TRBD1,NA,TRBJ2-5,CASSSATGGGETQYF,TGTGCCAGCAGTTCCGCGACAGGGGGTGGGGAGACCCAGTACTTC
TRBV21-1,NA,NA,TRBJ1-2,CASSKRDRGLYGYTF,TGTGCCAGCAGCAAAAGGGACAGGGGCCTCTATGGCTACACCTTC
TRBV7-6,TRBD1,NA,TRBJ2-1,CASSPDRGRRNEQFF,TGTGCCAGCAGCCCCGACAGGGGGCGCAGGAATGAGCAGTTCTTC
TRBV4-2,TRBD2,NA,TRBJ2-3,CASSQLTSGGAMNTQYF,TGTGCCAGCAGCCAACTGACTAGCGGGGGGGCCATGAATACGCAGTATTTT